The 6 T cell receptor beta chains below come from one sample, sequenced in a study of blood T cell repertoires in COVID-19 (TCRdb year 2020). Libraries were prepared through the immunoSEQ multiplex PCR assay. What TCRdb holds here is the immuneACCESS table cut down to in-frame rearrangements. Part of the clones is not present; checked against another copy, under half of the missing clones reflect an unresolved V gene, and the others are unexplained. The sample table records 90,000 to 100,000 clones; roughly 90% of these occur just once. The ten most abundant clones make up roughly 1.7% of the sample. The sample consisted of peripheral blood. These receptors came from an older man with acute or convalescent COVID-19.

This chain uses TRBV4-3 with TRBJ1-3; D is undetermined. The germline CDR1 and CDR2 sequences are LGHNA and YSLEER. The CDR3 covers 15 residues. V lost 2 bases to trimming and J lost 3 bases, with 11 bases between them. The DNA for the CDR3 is TGCGCCAGCAGCCAACTGCACTCATTTGGAAACACCATATATTTT. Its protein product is CASSQLHSFGNTIYF.

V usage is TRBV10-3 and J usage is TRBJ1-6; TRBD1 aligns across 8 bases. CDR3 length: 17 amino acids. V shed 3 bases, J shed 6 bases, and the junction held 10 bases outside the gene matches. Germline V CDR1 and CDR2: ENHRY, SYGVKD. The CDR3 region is CAISEAQGGLGNSPLHF. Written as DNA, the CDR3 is TGTGCCATCAGTGAAGCACAGGGGGGATTAGGTAATTCACCCCTCCACTTT.

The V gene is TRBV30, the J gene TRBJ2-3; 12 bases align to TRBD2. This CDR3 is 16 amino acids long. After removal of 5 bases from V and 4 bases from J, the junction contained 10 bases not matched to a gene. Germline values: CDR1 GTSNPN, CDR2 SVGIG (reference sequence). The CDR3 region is CAWDESASGRADTQYF. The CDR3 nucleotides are TGTGCCTGGGATGAGAGCGCTAGCGGGAGGGCAGATACGCAGTATTTT.

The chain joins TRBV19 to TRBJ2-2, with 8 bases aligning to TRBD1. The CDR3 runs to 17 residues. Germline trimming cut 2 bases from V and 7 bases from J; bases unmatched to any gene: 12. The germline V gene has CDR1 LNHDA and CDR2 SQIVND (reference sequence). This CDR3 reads CASSIPLTGGGIGELFF. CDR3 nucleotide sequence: TGTGCCAGTAGTATACCCCTCACAGGGGGTGGAATCGGGGAGCTGTTTTTT.

CDR3 nucleotide sequence: TGTGCCAGCAGCTTTAGACTGACGGCAGGGCGAAAGGAGCAGTTCTTC. Translated, it gives CASSFRLTAGRKEQFF. This rearrangement joins TRBV5-8 to TRBJ2-1; D may be TRBD1 (5 bases). The CDR3 loop spans 16 amino acids. The germline V gene encodes CDR1 SGHTS and CDR2 YDEGEE. V dropped 2 bases and J dropped 10 bases, with 22 bases sitting between them.

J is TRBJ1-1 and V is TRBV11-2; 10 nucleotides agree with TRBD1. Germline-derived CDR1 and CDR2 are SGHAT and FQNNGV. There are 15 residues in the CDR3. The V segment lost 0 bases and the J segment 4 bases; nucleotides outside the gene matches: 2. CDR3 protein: CASSLDGTGATEAFF. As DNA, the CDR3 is TGTGCCAGCAGCTTAGACGGGACAGGGGCCACTGAAGCTTTCTTT.